This T cell receptor (beta chain) was sequenced during a study of post-analysis software for immune sequencing data (dated by TCRdb to the mid-2010s). For the wider study: The recorded disease courses included relapsing-remitting, secondary progressive and progressive-relapsing multiple sclerosis, and some patients had no subtype annotation. A subset of samples was prepared in parallel using single-end sample barcoding, then pooled and co-amplified after Illumina adapter ligation. Patient repertoires were compared against ten to twelve previously published healthy control repertoires from donors aged about 6 to 26 years. The investigation overall reported the following: Strong co-clustering of samples prepared in the same batch was shown by direct clustering with F measure, prompting a batch-effect correction. Four or five TRBV segments, including TRBV5-6, TRBV5-1 and TRBV20-1, were significantly more frequent in patients than controls. Multiple sclerosis patients had significantly lower normalized Chao1 diversity than controls, a result that suggests substantial peripheral T-cell clonal expansion. The multiple sclerosis patient group was slightly younger than the control group.

The library was prepared using PCR. Data came from an Illumina HiSeq 2500. To reduce PCR and sequencing biases, unique molecular identifiers were built into the TCR beta cDNA libraries. Per 1 to 10 million input T cells, approximately 500,000 cDNA molecules were obtained, such that each molecule approximated one T cell. The patient libraries were prepared and sequenced with the same protocol used for the earlier healthy control dataset. Samples belonging to the same batch were prepared together, multiplexed and sequenced on a shared HiSeq lane. The study's own analysis went as follows. MIGEC was used to process the raw barcoded reads, and molecular identifier groups with only a single read were discarded before consensus assembly and CDR3 extraction. VDJtools was used for post-analysis of the clonotype tables, and diversity was normalized by down-sampling every dataset to the size of the smallest sample. To correct batch-related cross-sample contamination, repertoire overlap clustering matched CDR3 amino acid sequences but not nucleotide sequences. The raw public reads went through TCRdb reprocessing: fastp at Q25, MiXCR clone calling, in-frame beta chains kept. Rows with a matching CDR3 protein are joined into one entry that keeps the most common DNA and genes. These V and J calls derive from TCRdb rather than the authors' analysis. The sample contains roughly 540,000 distinct CDR3 sequences, approximately 34% of them found a single time. Roughly 6% of the sample goes to the ten largest clones.

This clonotype was recorded at least ten times. Its antigen is not yet known. No much larger clonotype is one base removed from it; base qualities were not supplied. To demonstrate the VDJtools post-analysis software, TCR beta repertoires were profiled from the peripheral blood of roughly 12 young patients with multiple sclerosis. Multiple sclerosis patients were children and adolescents aged 6 to 15 years. The CDR3 holds 14 amino acids from the cysteine to the phenylalanine. Only the CDR3 part of the read is kept: 42 bases, read in frame from the first base. CDR1 and CDR2 are read off the germline V gene as SGHTA and FQGTGA. At the junction V is shortened by 0 bases and J by 6 bases, with 11 bases in between.

This receptor was identified in a girl aged 2 to 17 with multiple sclerosis. In this chain, TRBV7-3 is recombined with TRBJ2-5, with TRBD2 tentatively as D gene (6 bases match). The sequenced material came from blood. The sequenced DNA: TGTGCCAGCAGCTTAACGGCCGGGGGACAGACCCAGTACTTC. Translation gives CASSLTAGGQTQYF.